A single sample gave rise to the 7 T cell receptor beta chains below, sequenced in a study of T cell responses to AZD1222 COVID-19 vaccine. Clones were read by immunoSEQ multiplex PCR, and TCRdb kept only the in-frame ones, dropping some. This sample has 90,000 to 150,000 clones, with 85% to 90% found just once. The specimen comprised peripheral blood, sampled on day 0 of AZD1222 vaccination. These receptors all come from an adult in good health.

V usage is TRBV27 and J usage is TRBJ2-7; D unresolved. Germline V gene sequence: CDR1 MNHEY, CDR2 SMNVEV (reference sequence). Trimming removed 6 bases from V and 0 bases from J, with 12 bases in between. The CDR3 runs to 14 residues. CDR3 protein: CASSPIPSSYEQYF. Written as DNA, the CDR3 is TGTGCCAGCAGCCCTATCCCAAGCTCCTACGAGCAGTACTTC.

This sequence joins TRBV24-1 and TRBJ2-5; D gene unclear. The germline CDR1 and CDR2 sequences are KGHDR and SFDVKD. The germline V and J ends were trimmed by 0 bases and 2 bases, with 9 bases remaining between them. The CDR3 spans 15 residues. This CDR3 is CATSDLKSGQETQYF. The CDR3 DNA sequence: TGTGCCACCAGTGATTTGAAGTCAGGACAAGAGACCCAGTACTTC.

This chain connects TRBV2 to TRBJ1-6, with D possibly TRBD1 on 5 matching bases. CDR1 is SNHLY, CDR2 FYNNEI, per germline. V lost 8 bases, J lost 2 bases, and 13 bases lay in between. The CDR3 is 15 amino acids. The CDR3 DNA sequence: TGTGCCAGCGTCTCAGGGAGCACCTATAATTCACCCCTCCACTTT. Protein product: CASVSGSTYNSPLHF.

V gene TRBV5-6 combines with J gene TRBJ1-2; 8 nucleotides align to TRBD1. CDR1 is SGHDT and CDR2 is YYEEEE in the germline V gene. CDR3 size: 15 residues. Trimming cost V 2 bases and J 3 bases; bases outside gene matches: 6. The CDR3 bases are TGTGCCAGCAGCTTAACGGACAGGGCCTACTATGGCTACACCTTC. This gives the protein CASSLTDRAYYGYTF.

V usage is TRBV6-2 or TRBV6-3 and J usage is TRBJ2-2, with no clear D. The CDR3 has 15 amino acids. Germline lookup yields CDR1 MNHEY and CDR2 SVGEGT. The ends were cut back, 0 bases at V and 7 bases at J, with 12 bases in the middle. The CDR3 loop reads CASSYSGRSGGELFF. CDR3 bases: TGTGCCAGCAGTTACTCAGGCCGCTCAGGCGGGGAGCTGTTTTTT.

The chain couples TRBV27 to TRBJ2-3; D is undetermined. V was pared by 5 bases and J by 2 bases, with 11 bases between. Germline V CDR1 and CDR2: MNHEY, SMNVEV (reference sequence). The CDR3 totals 14 residues. The chain's CDR3 is CASSLEEATDTQYF. The CDR3 DNA reads as TGTGCCAGCAGTCTCGAAGAAGCCACAGATACGCAGTATTTT.

V usage is TRBV5-1 and J usage is TRBJ1-1, with D hard to call. The V end was cut by 5 bases, the J end by 0 bases, with 8 bases between. Germline loops: CDR1 SGHRS, CDR2 YFSETQ. This CDR3 contains 13 residues. The CDR3 region has the DNA TGCGCCAGCAGGCGGTCGCTGAACACTGAAGCTTTCTTT. The encoded protein is CASRRSLNTEAFF.